What follows describes a single T cell receptor beta chain. The data belong to a study of cytomegalovirus exposure and HLA in healthy donors. The PCR ran on 60 Vbeta and 13 Jbeta primers. Assay used: immunoSEQ multiplex PCR; TCRdb lists only in-frame clones, some missing. This sample carries some 140,000 clones, approximately 83% of them seen once, and the ten largest clones take 2.5% to 4%. With V trimmed by 0 bases and J by 0 bases, 2 bases remained unmatched. The CDR3 covers 16 residues. The germline V gene encodes CDR1 SGDLS and CDR2 YYNGEE. This TCR came from a man in his forties in good health and CMV-seronegative. The sample comprised PBMCs. The gene calls are TRBV9 and TRBJ2-1; 8 nucleotides line up with TRBD2. The CDR3 sequence is CASSVGLANSYNEQFF. CDR3 nucleotides: TGTGCCAGCAGCGTAGGACTAGCGAACTCCTACAATGAGCAGTTCTTC.